These 14 T cell receptor beta chains originate from one sample sequenced in a study of control samples from healthy donors and cancer patients. The table came from immunoSEQ multiplex PCR; TCRdb's copy has only in-frame clones and leaves some out. The sample consists of almost 90,000 clones, around nine tenths of them appearing once. The sample consisted of blood. The origin of the receptors is a man aged 25 to 45 in good health.

The rearrangement joins TRBV5-5 to TRBJ1-2; TRBD1 agrees at 8 bases. Per the germline V gene, CDR1 is SGHKS and CDR2 is YYEKEE (reference sequence). The CDR3 has 13 residues. J lost 8 bases, V lost 4 bases, and 7 bases had no gene match. The CDR3 coding sequence is TGTGCCAGCAGCCGGGGACAGGCGGACGGCTACACCTTC. Amino acids: CASSRGQADGYTF.

This sequence joins TRBV6-5 and TRBJ1-1, with TRBD1 matching 8 bases. This CDR3 comprises 13 residues. V lost 10 bases and J lost 0; bases outside the gene matches: 4. CDR1 and CDR2 from the germline V gene are MNHEY and SVGAGI. The CDR3 is CAIRDRMNTEAFF. CDR3 in DNA: TGTGCCATCAGGGACAGGATGAACACTGAAGCTTTCTTT.

The chain combines TRBV9 with TRBJ2-2; D may be TRBD2 (7 bases). The CDR3 length is 16 residues. Trimming removed 3 bases from V and 6 bases from J, with 18 bases in between. The germline V gene has CDR1 SGDLS and CDR2 YYNGEE. DNA of the CDR3: TGTGCCAGCAGCGCATACGGGGGGCACTACTCCGGGGAGCTGTTTTTT. Amino acid sequence: CASSAYGGHYSGELFF.

The chain carries TRBV5-6 and TRBJ2-3, with no clear D. Germline CDR1 and CDR2: SGHDT and YYEEEE. The germline V and J ends were trimmed by 0 bases and 2 bases, with 7 bases remaining between them. The CDR3 has 14 amino acids. The DNA of the CDR3 is TGTGCCAGCAGCTTGGCAAGTCCCACAGATACGCAGTATTTT. This encodes CASSLASPTDTQYF.

The chain links TRBV24-1 to TRBJ1-4; TRBD1 aligns across 7 bases. This CDR3 is built from 16 residues. The germline V gene encodes CDR1 KGHDR and CDR2 SFDVKD. J was trimmed by 4 bases and V by 7 bases; bases with no gene match: 11. The CDR3 loop reads CATRMGEGQLNEKLFF. Written as DNA, the CDR3 is TGTGCCACCAGGATGGGTGAGGGACAGCTTAATGAAAAACTGTTTTTT.

V gene TRBV10-3 combines with J gene TRBJ1-5, with a possible D match to TRBD1 (5 bases). This CDR3 region has 14 residues. From germline, CDR1 is ENHRY and CDR2 SYGVKD. Trimming shortened V by 3 bases and J by 6 bases, and 12 bases separated the two germline ends. CDR3 nucleotides: TGTGCCATCAGTGATGAGCAGGGAGGTCAGCCCCAGCATTTT. Protein product: CAISDEQGGQPQHF.

The rearrangement links TRBV7-9 to TRBJ2-3, with D possibly matching TRBD1 (5 bases). Germline values: CDR1 SEHNR, CDR2 FQNEAQ (reference sequence). This CDR3 spans 14 amino acids. V dropped 1 base and J dropped 4 bases, with 9 bases sitting between them. The CDR3 here is CASSLETAADTQYF. In DNA, the CDR3 is TGTGCCAGCAGCTTAGAGACAGCCGCAGATACGCAGTATTTT.

This clone was observed a few times. This chain joins TRBV6-5 and TRBJ1-6; D uncertain. The V gene lost 11 bases and the J gene lost 0 bases, with 5 bases spanning the gap. Germline lookup yields CDR1 MNHEY and CDR2 SVGAGI. The CDR3 runs 12 residues. The CDR3 loop reads CAASSYNSPLHF. CDR3 DNA sequence: TGTGCCGCCAGCTCCTATAATTCACCCCTCCACTTT.

The gene calls are TRBV24-1 and TRBJ2-1; D assignment may be TRBD1 or TRBD2 (5 bases each). The CDR3 totals 16 residues. V gave up 5 bases and J gave up 0 bases, with 13 bases separating them. Looked up from germline, CDR1 is KGHDR and CDR2 is SFDVKD. CDR3 residues: CATSAPGQVSYNEQFF. For the CDR3, the DNA is TGTGCCACCAGTGCCCCGGGGCAGGTCTCCTACAATGAGCAGTTCTTC.

The chain joins TRBV10-2 to TRBJ2-5; TRBD2 aligns across 7 bases. The V gene end was trimmed by 3 bases and the J gene end by 10 bases; junction bases not matched to a gene: 5. The germline V gene encodes CDR1 WSHSY and CDR2 SAAADI. CDR3 length: 12 residues. The CDR3 DNA is TGCGCCAGCAGTGATACTGGGAGGGACCAGTACTTC. Protein product: CASSDTGRDQYF.

This chain's CDR3 is CAWSLSGNTIYF. In nucleotides, the CDR3 is TGTGCCTGGAGTCTGTCCGGCAACACCATATATTTT. This chain connects TRBV30 to TRBJ1-3, with D hard to call. The germline CDR1 and CDR2 sequences are GTSNPN and SVGIG (reference sequence). Deletions cut 2 bases from V and 7 bases from J, with 9 bases between. The CDR3 sequence is 12 residues long. Filled out from reference TRBV30 and TRBJ1-3, the complete variable domain reads SQTIHQWPATLVQPVGSPLSLECTVEGTSNPNLYWYRQAAGRGLQLLFYSVGIGQISSEVPQNLSASRPQDRQFILSSKKLLLSDSGFYLCAWSLSGNTIYFGEGSWLTVV.

The chain combines TRBV5-6 with TRBJ1-5; D is ambiguous. This CDR3 comprises 16 residues. V lost 3 bases to trimming and J lost 0 bases, with 13 bases between them. Germline V gene sequence: CDR1 SGHDT, CDR2 YYEEEE. In nucleotides, the CDR3 is TGTGCCAGCAGCTCCAGACGGTTCTATAGCAATCAGCCCCAGCATTTT. Its protein is CASSSRRFYSNQPQHF. The full variable domain, its missing parts supplied by reference TRBV5-6 and TRBJ1-5, is DAGVTQSPTHLIKTRGQQVTLRCSPKSGHDTVSWYQQALGQGPQFIFQYYEEEERQRGNFPDRFSGHQFPNYSSELNVNALLLGDSALYLCASSSRRFYSNQPQHFGDGTRLSIL.

V is TRBV5-1 and J is TRBJ2-2; the D gene could be TRBD1 or TRBD2 (6 bases each). Per germline, CDR1 SGHRS and CDR2 YFSETQ. Trimming took 4 bases from V and 1 from J, leaving 11 bases between them. The CDR3 has 15 residues. CDR3 coding DNA: TGCGCCAGCAGCAGAGGAGGGGGGAACACCGGGGAGCTGTTTTTT. Its protein is CASSRGGGNTGELFF.

This chain connects TRBV24-1 to TRBJ1-2; the D gene is possibly TRBD1 (5 bases). This CDR3 is 12 amino acids long. With 4 bases removed from V and 4 bases from J, the gap between germline ends came to 6 bases. CDR1 and CDR2 (germline): KGHDR, SFDVKD. In nucleotides, the CDR3 is TGTGCCACCAGTGACAGGGCCTATGGCTACACCTTC. Its translation is CATSDRAYGYTF.